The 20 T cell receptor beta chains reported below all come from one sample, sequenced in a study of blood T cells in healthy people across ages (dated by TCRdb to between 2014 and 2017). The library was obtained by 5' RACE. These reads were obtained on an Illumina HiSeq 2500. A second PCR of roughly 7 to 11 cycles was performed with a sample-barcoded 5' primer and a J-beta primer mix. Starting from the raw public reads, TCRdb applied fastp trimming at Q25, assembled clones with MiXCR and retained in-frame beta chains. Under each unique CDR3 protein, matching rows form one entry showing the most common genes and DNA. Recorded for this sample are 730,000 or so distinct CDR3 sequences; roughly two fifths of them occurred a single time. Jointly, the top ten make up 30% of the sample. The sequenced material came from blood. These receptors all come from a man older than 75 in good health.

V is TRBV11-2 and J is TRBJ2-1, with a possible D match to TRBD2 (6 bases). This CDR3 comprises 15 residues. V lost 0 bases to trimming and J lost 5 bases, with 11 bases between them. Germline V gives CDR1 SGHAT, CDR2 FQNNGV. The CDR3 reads CASSLDRAGNNEQFF. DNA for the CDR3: TGTGCCAGCAGCTTAGATCGAGCGGGTAACAATGAGCAGTTCTTC.

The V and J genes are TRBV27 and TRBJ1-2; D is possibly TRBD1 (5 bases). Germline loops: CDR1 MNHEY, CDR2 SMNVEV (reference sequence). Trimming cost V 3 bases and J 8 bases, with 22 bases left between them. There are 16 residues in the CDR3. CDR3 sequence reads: CASSFNIGGSGKGYTF. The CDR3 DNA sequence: TGTGCCAGCAGTTTCAATATCGGGGGTTCGGGCAAAGGCTACACCTTC.

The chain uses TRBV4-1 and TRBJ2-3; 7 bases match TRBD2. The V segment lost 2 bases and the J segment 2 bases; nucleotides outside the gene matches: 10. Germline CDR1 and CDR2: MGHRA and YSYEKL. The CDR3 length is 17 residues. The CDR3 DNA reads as TGCGCCAGCAGCCAACAAGGACTAGTGGGTTACACAGATACGCAGTATTTT. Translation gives CASSQQGLVGYTDTQYF.

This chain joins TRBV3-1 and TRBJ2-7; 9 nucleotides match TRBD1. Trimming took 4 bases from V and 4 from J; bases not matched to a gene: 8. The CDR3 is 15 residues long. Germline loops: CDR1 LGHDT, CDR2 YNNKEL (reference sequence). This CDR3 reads CASSRGGTGIYEQYF. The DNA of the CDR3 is TGTGCCAGCAGCCGCGGCGGGACAGGGATATACGAGCAGTACTTC.

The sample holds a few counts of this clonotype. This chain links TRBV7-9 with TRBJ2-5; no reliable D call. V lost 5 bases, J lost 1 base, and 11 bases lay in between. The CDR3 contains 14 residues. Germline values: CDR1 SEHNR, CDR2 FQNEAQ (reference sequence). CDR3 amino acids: CASSPIPIQETQYF. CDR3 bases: TGTGCCAGCAGCCCCATCCCAATCCAAGAGACCCAGTACTTC. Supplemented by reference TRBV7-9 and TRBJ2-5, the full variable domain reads DTGVSQNPRHKITKRGQNVTFRCDPISEHNRLYWYRQTLGQGPEFLTYFQNEAQLEKSRLLSDRFSAERPKGSFSTLEIQRTEQGDSAMYLCASSPIPIQETQYFGPGTRLLVL.

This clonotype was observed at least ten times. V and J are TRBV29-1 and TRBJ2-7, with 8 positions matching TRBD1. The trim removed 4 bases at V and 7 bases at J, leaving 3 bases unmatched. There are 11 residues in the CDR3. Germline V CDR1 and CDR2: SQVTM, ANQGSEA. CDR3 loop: CSVGRDREQYF. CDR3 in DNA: TGCAGCGTTGGCCGGGACAGGGAGCAGTACTTC.

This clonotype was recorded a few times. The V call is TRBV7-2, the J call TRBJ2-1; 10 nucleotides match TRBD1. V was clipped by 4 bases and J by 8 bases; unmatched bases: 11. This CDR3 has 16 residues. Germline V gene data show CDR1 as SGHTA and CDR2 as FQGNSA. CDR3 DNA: TGTGCCAGCAGCTCCCAGGGCGACAGGGGGCTTGATGAGCAGTTCTTC. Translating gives CASSSQGDRGLDEQFF.

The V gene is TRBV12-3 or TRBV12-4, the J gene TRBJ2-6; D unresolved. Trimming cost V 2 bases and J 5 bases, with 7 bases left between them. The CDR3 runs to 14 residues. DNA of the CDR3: TGTGCCAGCAGTTTACGAGGTCGGGCCAACGTCCTGACTTTC. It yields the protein CASSLRGRANVLTF.

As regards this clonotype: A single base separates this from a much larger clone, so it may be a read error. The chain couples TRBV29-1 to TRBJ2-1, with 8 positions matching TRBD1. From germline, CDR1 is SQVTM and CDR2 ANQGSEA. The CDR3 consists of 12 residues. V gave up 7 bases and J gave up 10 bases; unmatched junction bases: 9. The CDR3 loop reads CSATRTGSEQFF. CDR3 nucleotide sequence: TGCAGCGCCACGCGGACAGGGTCCGAGCAGTTCTTC.

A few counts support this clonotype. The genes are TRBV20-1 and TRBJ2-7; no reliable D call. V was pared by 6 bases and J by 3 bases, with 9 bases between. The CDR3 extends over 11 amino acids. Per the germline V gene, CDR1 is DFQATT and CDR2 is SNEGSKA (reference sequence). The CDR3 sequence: CSAPLVYEQYF. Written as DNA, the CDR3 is TGCAGTGCGCCCCTAGTCTACGAGCAGTACTTC.

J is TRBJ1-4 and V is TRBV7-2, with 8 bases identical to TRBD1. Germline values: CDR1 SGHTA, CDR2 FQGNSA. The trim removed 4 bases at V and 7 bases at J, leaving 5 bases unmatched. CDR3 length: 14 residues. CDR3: CASSYDRGGEKLFF. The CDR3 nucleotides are TGTGCCAGCAGCTACGACAGGGGCGGTGAAAAACTGTTTTTT. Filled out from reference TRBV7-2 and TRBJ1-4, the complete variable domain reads GAGVSQSPSNKVTEKGKDVELRCDPISGHTALYWYRQSLGQGLEFLIYFQGNSAPDKSGLPSDRFSAERTGGSVSTLTIQRTQQEDSAVYLCASSYDRGGEKLFFGSGTQLSVL.

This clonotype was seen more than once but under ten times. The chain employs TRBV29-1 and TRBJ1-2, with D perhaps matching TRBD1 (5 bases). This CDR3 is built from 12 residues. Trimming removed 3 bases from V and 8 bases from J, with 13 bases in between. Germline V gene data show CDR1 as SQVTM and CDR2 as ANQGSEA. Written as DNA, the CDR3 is TGCAGCGTTGAGGACACCGCCTGGGGCTACACCTTC. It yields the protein CSVEDTAWGYTF.

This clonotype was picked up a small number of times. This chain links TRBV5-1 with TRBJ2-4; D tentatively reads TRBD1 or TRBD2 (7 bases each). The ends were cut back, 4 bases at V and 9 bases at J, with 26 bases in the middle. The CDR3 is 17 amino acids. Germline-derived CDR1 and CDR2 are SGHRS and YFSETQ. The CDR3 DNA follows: TGCGCCAGCAGCCCCGGTGGGAGGGGGCGCACGACCATCATTCAGTACTTC. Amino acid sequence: CASSPGGRGRTTIIQYF.

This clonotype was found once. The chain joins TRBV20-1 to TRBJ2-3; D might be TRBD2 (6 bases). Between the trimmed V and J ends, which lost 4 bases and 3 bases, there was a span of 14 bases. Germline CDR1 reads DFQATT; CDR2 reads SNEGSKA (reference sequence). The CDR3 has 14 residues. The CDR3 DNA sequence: TGCAGTGCTAATAAGGCAGGGAGGACAGATACGCAGTATTTT. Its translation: CSANKAGRTDTQYF.

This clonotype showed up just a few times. CDR3 protein: CASSSRGANEQYF. The CDR3 bases are TGTGCCAGCAGCTCCCGGGGGGCTAACGAGCAGTACTTC. This chain joins TRBV7-9 and TRBJ2-7; D might be TRBD2 (7 bases). The CDR3 length is 13 residues. Trimming took 4 bases from V and 5 from J, leaving 12 bases between them. Germline CDR1 SEHNR, CDR2 FQNEAQ (reference sequence).

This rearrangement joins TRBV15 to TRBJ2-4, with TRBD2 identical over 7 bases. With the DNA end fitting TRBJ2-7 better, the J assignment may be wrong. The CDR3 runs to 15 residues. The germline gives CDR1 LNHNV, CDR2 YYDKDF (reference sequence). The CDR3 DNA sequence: TGTGCCACCAGCAGCCATCCGGGGGGTCTGGTCGAGCAGTACTTC. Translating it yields CATSSHPGGLVEQYF.

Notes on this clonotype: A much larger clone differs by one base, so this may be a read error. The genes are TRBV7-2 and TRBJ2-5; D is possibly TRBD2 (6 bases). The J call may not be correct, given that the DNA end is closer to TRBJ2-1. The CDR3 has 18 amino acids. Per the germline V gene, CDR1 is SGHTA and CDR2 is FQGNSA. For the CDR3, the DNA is TGTGCCAGCAGCGCCTCCATGGGGGGTTACGGGCTACAAGAGACCCAGTTCTTC. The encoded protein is CASSASMGGYGLQETQFF.

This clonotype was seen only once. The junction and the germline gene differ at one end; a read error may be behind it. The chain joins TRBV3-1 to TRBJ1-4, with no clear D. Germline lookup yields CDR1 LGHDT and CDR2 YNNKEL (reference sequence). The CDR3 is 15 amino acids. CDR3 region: CVSSQDAAANEELFF. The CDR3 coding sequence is TGTGTCAGCAGCCAAGATGCGGCGGCTAATGAAGAACTGTTTTTT.

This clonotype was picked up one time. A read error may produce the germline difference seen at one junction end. The CDR3 nucleotides read TGTGCCTGCAGCTACTCGGACAGGGTAAAAGATACGCAGTATTTT. Protein product: CACSYSDRVKDTQYF. The chain recombines TRBV14 with TRBJ2-3; TRBD1 matches at 8 bases. CDR1 and CDR2 (germline): SGHDN, FVKESK. CDR3 length: 15 residues.

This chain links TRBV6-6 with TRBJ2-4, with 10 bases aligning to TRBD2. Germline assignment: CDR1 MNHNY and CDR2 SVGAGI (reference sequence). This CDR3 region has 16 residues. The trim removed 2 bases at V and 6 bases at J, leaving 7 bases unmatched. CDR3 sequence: CASSYRSGREGNIQYF. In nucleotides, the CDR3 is TGTGCCAGCAGTTACAGGAGCGGGAGGGAGGGAAACATTCAGTACTTC.